This TCR beta chain was recovered during a study of STAT3 mutations in large granular lymphocyte leukemia. Trimming took off 3 bases at V and 3 bases at J, with 14 bases between the two ends. Per the germline V gene, CDR1 is LNHDA and CDR2 is SQIVND (reference sequence). The CDR3 length is 15 residues. As to this clone: Its antigen is still unknown.

Study-level findings and limits: In T-cell large granular lymphocyte leukemia, about half of patients showed multiple immunodominant subclonotypes. All newly emerging clones after therapy were STAT3 wild type.

Sequencing was performed with immunoSEQ multiplex PCR; in TCRdb, only in-frame clones are kept and a portion is missing. The sample lists 30,000 to 40,000 clones, around 86% occurring once. Sequencing input: peripheral blood mononuclear cells. This sequence originates from a man in his 60s with T-cell large granular lymphocyte leukemia. Some clones in this sample may be carry-over from other donors' samples. The genes are TRBV19 and TRBJ1-1; perhaps TRBD1 as D (5 bases). CDR3 in DNA: TGTGCCAGTAGTATCGTAGGGGACGGTGACACTGAAGCTTTCTTT. Its protein product is CASSIVGDGDTEAFF.